The clone carrying this TCR beta chain was detected many times. The entry originates in a study of human T cells and chemical hapten exposure. Via MiXCR, TCRdb re-called the RACE reads, giving one row per CDR3 protein. The sample has under 50,000 distinct CDR3 sequences; 3.7% are singletons. Looked up from germline, CDR1 is KGHDR and CDR2 is SFDVKD. V shed 4 bases and J 4 bases; nucleotides not matched to a gene: 5. This CDR3 region has 15 residues. Time point specified: healthy volunteer bleed at 6 weeks. It was from unfractionated whole blood that total RNA was extracted. Specimen: whole blood. This TCR came from a human donor in good health. Some clones in this sample may be carry-over from other donors' samples. V gene TRBV24-1 combines with J gene TRBJ1-5; 8 nucleotides align to TRBD1. The CDR3 protein is CATSEGDRGNQPQHF. The CDR3 DNA reads TGTGCCACCAGTGAGGGTGACAGGGGAAATCAGCCCCAGCATTTT.